This TCR beta chain was captured by sequencing in a study of T cells after yellow fever vaccination. General observations from the study: Contamination of FACS-sorted repertoires by abundant clonotypes from the bulk population could occur.

With regard to this clonotype: No antigen is known for it.

5'RACE template switching generated TCR cDNA, adding a universal primer site and UMIs. TCRdb re-analysed the 5' RACE reads in MiXCR, keeping a single row per CDR3 protein. The data contain about 550,000 distinct CDR3 sequences, 15% to 20% of them singletons. This CDR3 region has 19 residues. Germline loops: CDR1 KGHSH, CDR2 LQKENI. The junction had 14 bases not matched to a gene; V was cut back by 1 base and J by 3 bases. Sequencing was performed on PBMCs, taken 15 days after the yellow fever booster vaccination. V usage is TRBV18 and J usage is TRBJ1-5, with TRBD1 matching 8 bases. This TCR derives from a man aged 25 to 45 who received the YFV17D yellow fever vaccine. The CDR3 DNA follows: TGTGCCAGCTCACCACTCGGCAGGGGGCTGATGATCGACAATCAGCCCCAGCATTTT. As protein: CASSPLGRGLMIDNQPQHF.